Shown below are 23 T cell receptor beta chains from a single sample sequenced in a study of CD8+CD57+ T cells in acquired aplastic anemia. The study profiled TCR beta VDJ and CDR3 using genomic DNA as template. TCRdb re-analysed the reads in MiXCR, keeping a single row per CDR3 protein. The sample shows 350,000 to 450,000 distinct CDR3 sequences, about two thirds of them seen only once. Sequenced input: sorted CD4+, CD8+, or CD8+CD57+ T cells (not recorded which) from PBMCs. The origin of the receptors is a human donor in good health, serving as a control.

About this clonotype: The junction departs from germline at one end; a sequencing error may be responsible. The gene calls are TRBV7-2 and TRBJ2-5, with 7 bases matching TRBD2. The germline V gene encodes CDR1 SGHTA and CDR2 FQGNSA. The CDR3 loop spans 13 amino acids. Here the CDR3 reads CASSPPGGEAQYF. In DNA, the CDR3 is TGTGCCAGCAGCCCTCCGGGGGGAGAGGCCCAGTACTTT. The full variable domain, with the rest looked up from reference TRBV7-2 and TRBJ2-5, is GAGVSQSPSNKVTEKGKDVELRCDPISGHTALYWYRQSLGQGLEFLIYFQGNSAPDKSGLPSDRFSAERTGGSVSTLTIQRTQQEDSAVYLCASSPPGGEAQYFGPGTRLLVL.

V usage is TRBV2 and J usage is TRBJ2-3, with D uncertain. Germline lookup yields CDR1 SNHLY and CDR2 FYNNEI. V gave up 0 bases and J gave up 2 bases, with 18 bases separating them. The CDR3 sequence is 18 residues long. CDR3 amino acids: CASSEALRANGSTDTQYF. CDR3 sequence (DNA): TGTGCCAGCAGTGAAGCGCTTCGGGCTAACGGTTCCACAGATACGCAGTATTTT.

The chain joins TRBV7-2 to TRBJ1-2; D is unclear. V lost 4 bases, J lost 2 bases, and 8 bases lay in between. This CDR3 spans 13 amino acids. Looked up from germline, CDR1 is SGHTA and CDR2 is FQGNSA. CDR3 protein: CASSSRVNYGYTF. Written as DNA, the CDR3 is TGTGCCAGCAGCTCCCGAGTCAACTATGGCTACACCTTC.

J is TRBJ2-3 and V is TRBV20-1; D perhaps matches TRBD2 (6 bases). With 2 bases removed from V and 1 base from J, the gap between germline ends came to 19 bases. There are 17 residues in the CDR3. Germline V gene lookup returns CDR1 DFQATT and CDR2 SNEGSKA (reference sequence). The CDR3 loop reads CSARIAGSGMGTDTQYF. Here the CDR3 DNA reads TGCAGTGCTAGAATCGCGGGGTCGGGGATGGGCACAGATACGCAGTATTTT.

CDR3 in amino acids: CASSLRTRGGEQYF. The CDR3 DNA reads as TGTGCCAGCAGCTTAAGGACCAGGGGAGGCGAGCAGTACTTC. This chain joins TRBV7-2 and TRBJ2-7; the D call may be TRBD1 or TRBD2 (6 bases each). CDR3 size: 14 residues. With 2 bases removed from V and 6 bases from J, the gap between germline ends came to 14 bases. In germline, CDR1 is SGHTA, CDR2 FQGNSA.

This clonotype appeared many times. The DNA is left out, because the CDR3 cannot be placed on it with certainty; the CDR3 is given as TCRdb lists it. This chain connects TRBV12-3 or TRBV12-4 to TRBJ2-1. Inclusive of both ends, the CDR3 amounts to 14 amino acids. CDR3 residues: CASSTSGSYNEQFF.

This clonotype was found once. This CDR3 is CASSLSAGTGGFHFF. CDR3 in DNA: TGTGCCAGCAGCCTATCTGCCGGGACAGGGGGCTTCCACTTTTTT. The rearrangement joins TRBV7-8 to TRBJ2-2; 12 bases agree with TRBD1. Germline CDR1 reads SGHVS; CDR2 reads FQNEAQ. V was clipped by 5 bases and J by 17 bases; unmatched bases: 15. The CDR3 length is 15 residues.

In nucleotides, the CDR3 is TGTGCCAGCTCTAGCTCCTATAATTCACCCCTCCACTTT. Protein sequence: CASSSSYNSPLHF. The V and J genes are TRBV7-3 and TRBJ1-6, with D hard to call. The CDR3 length is 13 residues. CDR1 is SGHTA and CDR2 is FQGTGA in the germline V gene. Trimming removed 8 bases at V and 0 bases at J, with 5 bases between.

The chain has TRBV12-3 or TRBV12-4 and TRBJ2-2; no firm D call. V was cut by 6 bases and J by 0 bases, with 8 bases left in between. The CDR3 length is 14 residues. The CDR3 DNA reads as TGTGCCAGCAGCACAAGTTCGAACACCGGGGAGCTGTTTTTT. Amino acid sequence: CASSTSSNTGELFF.

The chain combines TRBV7-2 with TRBJ2-5, with D unclear. The CDR3 is 14 amino acids. The ends were cut back, 1 base at V and 5 bases at J, with 11 bases in the middle. CDR1 and CDR2 from the germline V gene are SGHTA and FQGNSA. DNA of the CDR3: TGTGCCAGCAGCTTAGAGGTTGATTCGGAGACCCAGTACTTC. This sequence encodes CASSLEVDSETQYF.

This clonotype occurred once. As the CDR3 is not closed by the conserved phenylalanine or tryptophan, this likely results from a read error. Because the CDR3's place on the DNA is in doubt, the DNA is left out and the CDR3 is given as listed by TCRdb. This chain joins TRBV7-8 and TRBJ1-2; the table's D call, TRBD1, has no DNA check behind it. Germline CDR1 is SGHVS and CDR2 is FQNEAQ. The CDR3 spans 11 amino acids, including both terminal residues. This chain's CDR3 is CASSRGDRSTL.

This clonotype has at least ten counts. This chain connects TRBV7-2 to TRBJ2-1; D not resolved. Germline CDR1 is SGHTA and CDR2 is FQGNSA. Trimming removed 5 bases from V and 9 bases from J, with 8 bases in between. CDR3 length: 11 residues. Here the CDR3 DNA reads TGTGCCAGCAGCGACCTTGGTGAGCAGTTCTTC. This translates into CASSDLGEQFF.

This rearrangement joins TRBV20-1 to TRBJ2-2; the D gene is possibly TRBD1 (6 bases). Looked up from germline, CDR1 is DFQATT and CDR2 is SNEGSKA (reference sequence). This CDR3 is 16 amino acids long. Trimming cost V 5 bases and J 2 bases, with 18 bases left between them. CDR3 sequence (DNA): TGCAGTGCTTCACAAGTCAGGGGTTACAACACCGGGGAGCTGTTTTTT. Amino acid sequence: CSASQVRGYNTGELFF.

With respect to this clonotype: Its ends do not fully match the called genes, so a read error is possible. The chain links TRBV11-2 to TRBJ2-7, with TRBD2 matching 16 bases. The germline gives CDR1 SGHAT, CDR2 FQNNGV. This CDR3 is built from 17 residues. The CDR3 loop reads CACSSQGTSGGAYEQYF. DNA for the CDR3: TGTGCCTGCAGCAGCCAAGGGACTAGCGGGGGGGCCTACGAGCAGTACTTC.

The chain carries TRBV2 and TRBJ1-6; D may be TRBD1 (5 bases). Germline CDR1 SNHLY, CDR2 FYNNEI. V lost 4 bases and J 8 bases, leaving 21 bases between the germline ends. The CDR3 runs 17 residues. The CDR3 DNA follows: TGTGCCAGCAGTGCCTGGGGCGCATCGGCGGTTGATTCACCCCTCCACTTT. Protein sequence: CASSAWGASAVDSPLHF.

The chain joins TRBV11-2 to TRBJ1-4; D gene ambiguous. Per germline, CDR1 SGHAT and CDR2 FQNNGV. The CDR3 runs 16 residues. V gave up 5 bases and J gave up 5 bases, with 18 bases separating them. The CDR3 DNA reads TGTGCCAGCAGCCAAGGGCGTGGTAGGCGAAATGAAAAACTGTTTTTT. As protein: CASSQGRGRRNEKLFF.

This chain connects TRBV14 to TRBJ1-2; D unclear. From germline, CDR1 is SGHDN and CDR2 FVKESK. V shed 10 bases and J shed 7 bases, with 16 bases lying between them. The CDR3 loop spans 12 amino acids. This CDR3 is CATRQELPGYTF. Here the CDR3 DNA reads TGTGCCACCAGACAAGAGCTTCCTGGCTACACCTTC. The variable domain in full, with the rest retrieved from reference TRBV14 and TRBJ1-2, is EAGVTQFPSHSVIEKGQTVTLRCDPISGHDNLYWYRRVMGKEIKFLLHFVKESKQDESGMPNNRFLAERTGGTYSTLKVQPAELEDSGVYFCATRQELPGYTFGSGTRLTVV.

The rearrangement joins TRBV7-2 to TRBJ2-7, with TRBD1 matching over 10 bases. The CDR3 extends over 16 amino acids. Germline values: CDR1 SGHTA, CDR2 FQGNSA. The V and J ends lost 3 bases and 7 bases, in that order; junction bases with no gene match: 12. The CDR3 DNA sequence: TGTGCCAGCAGCTTGACCCGGCGACAGGGGGCCCGGGAGCAGTACTTC. It translates to CASSLTRRQGAREQYF.

As concerns this clonotype: A much larger clonotype is one base distant, so this may be a read error. The chain links TRBV4-3 to TRBJ2-3; D ambiguous. CDR3 length: 15 residues. Between the trimmed V and J ends, which lost 1 base and 2 bases, there was a span of 10 bases. Looked up from germline, CDR1 is LGHNA and CDR2 is YSLEER. CDR3 in amino acids: CASSQGFSDTDTQYF. CDR3 DNA sequence: TGCGCCAGCAGCCAAGGTTTCTCAGACACAGATACGCAGTATTTT.

There are many counts of this clonotype. The chain combines TRBV7-2 with TRBJ2-1; 9 positions agree with TRBD2. The CDR3 sequence is 18 residues long. The V and J ends lost 1 base and 0 bases, in that order; junction bases with no gene match: 7. CDR1 is SGHTA, CDR2 FQGNSA, per germline. This CDR3 reads CASSLVSGGISSYNEQFF. The CDR3 coding sequence is TGTGCCAGCAGCTTAGTCAGCGGGGGGATTAGCTCCTACAATGAGCAGTTCTTC.

The J gene is TRBJ1-5, the V gene TRBV20-1, with 8 bases that match TRBD1. Trimming cost V 5 bases and J 2 bases; bases outside gene matches: 5. CDR1 and CDR2 from the germline V gene are DFQATT and SNEGSKA (reference sequence). This CDR3 has 14 amino acids. In nucleotides, the CDR3 is TGCAGTGCTTATCAGGGGGCTGGCAATCAGCCCCAGCATTTT. This codes for CSAYQGAGNQPQHF.

For this clonotype: Sequence at one end of the junction differs from germline and may be a read error. The chain combines TRBV7-2 with TRBJ2-3; TRBD2 aligns across 9 bases. Germline V CDR1 and CDR2: SGHTA, FQGNSA. This CDR3 contains 14 residues. Here the CDR3 DNA reads TGTGCCAGCAGCTTGGGTTCTAGCGGGGCGGCGGGGAACTTT. As protein: CASSLGSSGAAGNF.

This clonotype has ten or more counts. V usage is TRBV20-1 and J usage is TRBJ1-2; 8 bases fit TRBD1. The length of the CDR3 is 14 residues. The trim removed 1 base at V and 6 bases at J, leaving 7 bases unmatched. Germline V gene lookup returns CDR1 DFQATT and CDR2 SNEGSKA (reference sequence). CDR3 amino acids: CSARAIQGGDGYTF. CDR3 DNA: TGCAGTGCTAGAGCAATACAGGGGGGAGATGGCTACACCTTC.